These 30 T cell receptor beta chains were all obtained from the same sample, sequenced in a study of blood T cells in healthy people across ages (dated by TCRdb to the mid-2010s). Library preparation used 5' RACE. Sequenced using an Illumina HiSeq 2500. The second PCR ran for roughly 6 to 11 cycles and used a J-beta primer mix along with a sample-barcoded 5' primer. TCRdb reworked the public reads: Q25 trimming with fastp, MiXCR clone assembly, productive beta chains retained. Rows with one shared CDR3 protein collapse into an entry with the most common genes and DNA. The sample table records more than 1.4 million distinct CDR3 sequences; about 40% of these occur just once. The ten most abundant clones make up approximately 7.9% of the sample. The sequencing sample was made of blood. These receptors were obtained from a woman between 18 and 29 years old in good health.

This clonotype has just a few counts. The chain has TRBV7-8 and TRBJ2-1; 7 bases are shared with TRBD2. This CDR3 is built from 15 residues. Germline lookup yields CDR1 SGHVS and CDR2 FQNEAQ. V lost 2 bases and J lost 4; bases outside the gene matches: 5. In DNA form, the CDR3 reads TGTGCCAGCAGCTTAACGGCGGGGGAATACAATGAGCAGTTCTTC. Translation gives CASSLTAGEYNEQFF.

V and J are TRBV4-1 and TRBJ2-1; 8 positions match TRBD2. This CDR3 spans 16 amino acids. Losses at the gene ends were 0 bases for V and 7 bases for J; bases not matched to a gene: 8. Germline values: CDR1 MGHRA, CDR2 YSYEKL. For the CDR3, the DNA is TGCGCCAGCAGCCAAGATGGGCGGGGGGACCTTAATGAGCAGTTCTTC. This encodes CASSQDGRGDLNEQFF.

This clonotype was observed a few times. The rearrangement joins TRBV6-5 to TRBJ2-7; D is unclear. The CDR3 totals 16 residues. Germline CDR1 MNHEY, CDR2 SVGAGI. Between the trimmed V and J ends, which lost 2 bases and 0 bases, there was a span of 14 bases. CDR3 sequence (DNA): TGTGCCAGCAGTTACGGTTCCCCGACCTACTCCTACGAGCAGTACTTC. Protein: CASSYGSPTYSYEQYF.

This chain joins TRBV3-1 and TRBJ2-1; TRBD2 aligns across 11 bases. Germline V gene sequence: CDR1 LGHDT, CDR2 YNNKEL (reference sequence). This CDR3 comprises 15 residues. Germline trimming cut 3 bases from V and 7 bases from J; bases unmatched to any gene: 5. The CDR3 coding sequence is TGTGCCAGCAGCCAGGGGACTAGCGGTGTAAATGAGCAGTTCTTC. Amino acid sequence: CASSQGTSGVNEQFF.

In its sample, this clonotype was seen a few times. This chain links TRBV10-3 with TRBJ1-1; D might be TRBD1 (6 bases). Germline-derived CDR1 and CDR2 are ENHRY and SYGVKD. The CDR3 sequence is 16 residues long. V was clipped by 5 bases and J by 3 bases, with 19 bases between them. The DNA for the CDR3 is TGTGCCATCAGTCACAACAGGGAACCTAGGGACACTGAAGCTTTCTTT. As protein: CAISHNREPRDTEAFF.

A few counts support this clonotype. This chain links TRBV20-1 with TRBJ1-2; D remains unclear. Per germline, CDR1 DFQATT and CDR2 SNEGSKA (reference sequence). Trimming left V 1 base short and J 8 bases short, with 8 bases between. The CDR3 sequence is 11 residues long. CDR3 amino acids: CSARGGGGYTF. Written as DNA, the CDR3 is TGCAGTGCTAGAGGCGGCGGCGGCTACACCTTC.

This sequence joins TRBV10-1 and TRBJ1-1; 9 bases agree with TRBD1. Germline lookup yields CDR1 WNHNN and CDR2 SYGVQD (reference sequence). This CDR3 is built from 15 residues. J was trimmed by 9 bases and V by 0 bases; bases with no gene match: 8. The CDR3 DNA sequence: TGCGCCAGCAGTGAGTCAACAGGACAGGGGAGGCAAGCTTTCTTT. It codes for CASSESTGQGRQAFF.

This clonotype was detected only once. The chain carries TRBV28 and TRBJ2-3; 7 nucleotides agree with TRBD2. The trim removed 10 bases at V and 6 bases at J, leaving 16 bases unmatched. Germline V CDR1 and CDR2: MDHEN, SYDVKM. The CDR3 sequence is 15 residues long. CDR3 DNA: TGTGCCATCAGCCTTGAAGGCGGGGGAACGGATACGCAGTATTTT. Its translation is CAISLEGGGTDTQYF.

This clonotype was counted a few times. The CDR3 nucleotides read TGTGCCAGCAGCCACTTTGGCAGATTGGATAATTCACCCCTCCACTTT. The encoded protein is CASSHFGRLDNSPLHF. The chain links TRBV3-1 to TRBJ1-6; unclear D gene. The CDR3 consists of 16 residues. Trimming took 3 bases from V and 5 from J, leaving 14 bases between them. CDR1 is LGHDT and CDR2 is YNNKEL in the germline V gene (reference sequence). Full variable domain (missing parts from reference TRBV3-1 and TRBJ1-6): DTAVSQTPKYLVTQMGNDKSIKCEQNLGHDTMYWYKQDSKKFLKIMFSYNNKELIINETVPNRFSPKSPDKAHLNLHINSLELGDSAVYFCASSHFGRLDNSPLHFGNGTRLTVT.

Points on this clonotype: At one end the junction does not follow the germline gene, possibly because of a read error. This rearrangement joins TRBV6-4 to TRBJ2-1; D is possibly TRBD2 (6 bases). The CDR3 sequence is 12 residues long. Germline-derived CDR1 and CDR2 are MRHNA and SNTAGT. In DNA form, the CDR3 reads TGTGCCGGCAGCCCGACTAGAGGTGAGCAGTTCTTC. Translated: CAGSPTRGEQFF.

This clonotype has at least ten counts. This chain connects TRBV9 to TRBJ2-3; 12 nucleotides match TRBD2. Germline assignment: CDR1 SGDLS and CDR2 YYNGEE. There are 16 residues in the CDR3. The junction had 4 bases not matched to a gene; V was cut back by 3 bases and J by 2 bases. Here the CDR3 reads CASSGGLAGYTDTQYF. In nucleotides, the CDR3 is TGTGCCAGCAGCGGAGGACTAGCGGGGTACACAGATACGCAGTATTTT.

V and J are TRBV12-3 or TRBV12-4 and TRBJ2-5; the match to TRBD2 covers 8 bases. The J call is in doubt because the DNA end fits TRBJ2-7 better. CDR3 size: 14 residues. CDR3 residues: CASSFSGTRGEQYF. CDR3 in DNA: TGTGCCAGCAGTTTCTCCGGGACTAGGGGCGAGCAGTACTTC.

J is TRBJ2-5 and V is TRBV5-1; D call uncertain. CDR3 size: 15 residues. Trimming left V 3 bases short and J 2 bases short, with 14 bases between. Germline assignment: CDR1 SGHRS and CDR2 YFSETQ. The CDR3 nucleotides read TGCGCCAGCAGCTCCCCGTATGGCGATCAAGAGACCCAGTACTTC. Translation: CASSSPYGDQETQYF.

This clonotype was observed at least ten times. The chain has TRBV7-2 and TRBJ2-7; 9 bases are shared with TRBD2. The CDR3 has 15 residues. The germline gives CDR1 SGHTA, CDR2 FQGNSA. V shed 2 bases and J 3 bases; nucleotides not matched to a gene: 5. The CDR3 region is CASSLSGGGGYEQYF. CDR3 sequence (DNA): TGTGCCAGCAGCTTATCTGGCGGGGGGGGCTACGAGCAGTACTTC.

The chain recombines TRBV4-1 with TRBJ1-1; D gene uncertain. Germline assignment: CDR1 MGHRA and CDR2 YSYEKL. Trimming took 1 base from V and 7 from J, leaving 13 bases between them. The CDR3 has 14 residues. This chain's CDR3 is CASSQVYDGDEAFF. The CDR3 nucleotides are TGCGCCAGCAGCCAAGTCTATGATGGAGATGAAGCTTTCTTT.

Here the CDR3 reads CASSSYGRGYEKLFF. In DNA, the CDR3 is TGTGCCAGCAGTTCCTATGGCAGGGGATACGAAAAACTGTTTTTT. This chain joins TRBV12-3 or TRBV12-4 and TRBJ1-4, with a possible D match to TRBD1 (6 bases). V was trimmed by 4 bases and J by 8 bases, leaving 17 bases between them. The CDR3 length is 15 residues.

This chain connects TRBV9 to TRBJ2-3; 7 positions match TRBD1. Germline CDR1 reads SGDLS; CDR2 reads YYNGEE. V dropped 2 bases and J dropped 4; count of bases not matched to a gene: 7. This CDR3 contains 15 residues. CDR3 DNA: TGTGCCAGCAGCGTGTCGACAGGGACACCAGATACGCAGTATTTT. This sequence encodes CASSVSTGTPDTQYF.

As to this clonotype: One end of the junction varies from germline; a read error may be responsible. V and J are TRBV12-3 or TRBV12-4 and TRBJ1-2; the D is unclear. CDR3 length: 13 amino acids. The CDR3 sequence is CTSSHTENYGYTF. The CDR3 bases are TGTACCAGCAGTCATACAGAGAACTATGGCTACACCTTC.

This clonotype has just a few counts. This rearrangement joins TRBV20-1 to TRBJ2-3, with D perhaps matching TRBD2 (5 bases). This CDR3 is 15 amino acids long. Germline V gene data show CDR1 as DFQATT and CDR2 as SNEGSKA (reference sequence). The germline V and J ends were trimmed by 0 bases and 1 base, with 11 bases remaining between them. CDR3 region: CSARDLEAGTDTQYF. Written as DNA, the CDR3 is TGCAGTGCTAGAGATTTGGAAGCGGGCACAGATACGCAGTATTTT.

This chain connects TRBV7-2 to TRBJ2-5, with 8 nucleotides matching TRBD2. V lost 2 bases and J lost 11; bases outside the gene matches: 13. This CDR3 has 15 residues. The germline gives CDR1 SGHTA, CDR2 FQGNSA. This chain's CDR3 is CASSLTGGHYNEQYF. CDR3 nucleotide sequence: TGTGCCAGCAGCTTAACGGGGGGGCACTACAATGAGCAGTACTTC.

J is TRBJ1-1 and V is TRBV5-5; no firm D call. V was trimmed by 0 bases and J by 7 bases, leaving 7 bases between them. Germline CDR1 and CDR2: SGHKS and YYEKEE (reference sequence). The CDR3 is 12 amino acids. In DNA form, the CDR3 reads TGTGCCAGCAGCTTGGTCTCGGGTGAAGCTTTCTTT. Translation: CASSLVSGEAFF.

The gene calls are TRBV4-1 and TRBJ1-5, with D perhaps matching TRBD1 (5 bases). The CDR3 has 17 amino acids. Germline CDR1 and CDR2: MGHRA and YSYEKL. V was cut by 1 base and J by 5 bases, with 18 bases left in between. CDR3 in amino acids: CASSQVDIATEDQPQHF. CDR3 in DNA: TGCGCCAGCAGCCAAGTTGACATCGCGACAGAGGATCAGCCCCAGCATTTT.

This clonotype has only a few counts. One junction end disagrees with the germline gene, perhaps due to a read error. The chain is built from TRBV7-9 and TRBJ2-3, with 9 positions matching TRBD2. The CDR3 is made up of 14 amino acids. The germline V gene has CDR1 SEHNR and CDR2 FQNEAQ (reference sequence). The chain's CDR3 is CASSVAGVMDTQYF. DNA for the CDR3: TGTGCCAGCAGCGTAGCGGGAGTAATGGATACGCAGTATTTT.

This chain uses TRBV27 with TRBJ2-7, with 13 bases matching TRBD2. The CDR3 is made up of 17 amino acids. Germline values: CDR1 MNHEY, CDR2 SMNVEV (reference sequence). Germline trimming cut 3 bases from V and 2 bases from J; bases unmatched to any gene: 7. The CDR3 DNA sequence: TGTGCCAGCAGTTTCCATGGGACTAGCGGGGTTACCTACGAGCAGTACTTC. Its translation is CASSFHGTSGVTYEQYF.

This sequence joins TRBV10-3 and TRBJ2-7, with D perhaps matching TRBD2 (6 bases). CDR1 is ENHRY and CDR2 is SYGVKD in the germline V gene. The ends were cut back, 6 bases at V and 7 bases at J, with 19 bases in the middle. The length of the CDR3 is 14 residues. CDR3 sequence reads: CAIRLAEAEGEQYF. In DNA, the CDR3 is TGTGCCATCAGGCTGGCTGAGGCGGAGGGGGAGCAGTACTTC.

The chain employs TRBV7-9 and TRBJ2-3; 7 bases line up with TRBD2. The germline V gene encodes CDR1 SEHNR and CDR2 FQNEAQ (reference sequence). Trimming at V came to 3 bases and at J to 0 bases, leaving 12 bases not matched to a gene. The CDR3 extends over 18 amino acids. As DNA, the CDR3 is TGTGCCAGCAGCTTTGGTCTAGCGGCTACCCCAAGCACAGATACGCAGTATTTT. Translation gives CASSFGLAATPSTDTQYF.

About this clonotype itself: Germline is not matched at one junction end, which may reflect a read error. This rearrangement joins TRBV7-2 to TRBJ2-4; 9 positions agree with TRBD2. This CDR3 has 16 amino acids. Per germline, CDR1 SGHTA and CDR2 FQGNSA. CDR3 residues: CAGSFFAGLALGEQYF. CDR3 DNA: TGTGCCGGCAGCTTTTTCGCTGGACTAGCGTTGGGAGAGCAGTACTTC.

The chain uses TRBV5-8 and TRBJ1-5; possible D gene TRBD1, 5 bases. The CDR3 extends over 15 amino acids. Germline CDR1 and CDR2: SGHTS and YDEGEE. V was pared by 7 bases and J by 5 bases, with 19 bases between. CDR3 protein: CASAKTQAGHQPQHF. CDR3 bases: TGTGCCAGCGCCAAAACTCAAGCGGGACATCAGCCCCAGCATTTT.

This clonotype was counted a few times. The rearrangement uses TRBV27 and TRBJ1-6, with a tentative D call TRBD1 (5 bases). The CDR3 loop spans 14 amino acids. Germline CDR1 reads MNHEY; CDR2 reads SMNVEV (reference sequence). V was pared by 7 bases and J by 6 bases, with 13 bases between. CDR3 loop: CASTLGGANSPLHF. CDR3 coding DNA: TGTGCCAGCACCCTCGGCGGGGCTAATTCACCCCTCCACTTT.

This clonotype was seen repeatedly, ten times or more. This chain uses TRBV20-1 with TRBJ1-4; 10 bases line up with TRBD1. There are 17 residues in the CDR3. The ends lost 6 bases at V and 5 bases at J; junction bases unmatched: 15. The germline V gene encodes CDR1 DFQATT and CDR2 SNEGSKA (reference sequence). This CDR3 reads CSARGQGHTRGNEKLFF. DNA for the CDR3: TGCAGTGCCCGGGGACAGGGGCATACGAGGGGCAATGAAAAACTGTTTTTT.